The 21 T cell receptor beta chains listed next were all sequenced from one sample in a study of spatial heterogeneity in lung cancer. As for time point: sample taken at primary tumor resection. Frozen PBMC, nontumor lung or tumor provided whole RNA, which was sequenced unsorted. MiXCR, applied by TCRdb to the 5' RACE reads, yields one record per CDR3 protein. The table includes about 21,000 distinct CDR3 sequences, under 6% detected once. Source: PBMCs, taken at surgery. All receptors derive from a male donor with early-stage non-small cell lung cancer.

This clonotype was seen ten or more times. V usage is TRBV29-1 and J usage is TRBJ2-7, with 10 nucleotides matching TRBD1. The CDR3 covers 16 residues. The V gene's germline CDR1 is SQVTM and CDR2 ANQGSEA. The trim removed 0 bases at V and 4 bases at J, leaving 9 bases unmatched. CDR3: CSVEEPTGTGEYEQYF. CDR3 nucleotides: TGCAGCGTTGAAGAACCTACCGGGACAGGGGAATACGAGCAGTACTTC.

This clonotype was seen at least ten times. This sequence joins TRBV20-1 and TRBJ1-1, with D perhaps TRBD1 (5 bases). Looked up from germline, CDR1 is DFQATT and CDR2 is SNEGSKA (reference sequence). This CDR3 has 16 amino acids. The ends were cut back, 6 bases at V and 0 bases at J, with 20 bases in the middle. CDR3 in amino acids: CSAQTATATVNTEAFF. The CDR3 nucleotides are TGCAGTGCCCAGACGGCGACAGCAACTGTGAACACTGAAGCTTTCTTT.

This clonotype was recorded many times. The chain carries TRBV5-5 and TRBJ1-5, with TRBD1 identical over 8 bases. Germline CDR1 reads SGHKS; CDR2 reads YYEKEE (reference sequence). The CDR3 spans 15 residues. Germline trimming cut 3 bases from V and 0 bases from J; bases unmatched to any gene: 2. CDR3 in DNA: TGTGCCAGCAGCTGGGACAGGTCTAGCAATCAGCCCCAGCATTTT. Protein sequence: CASSWDRSSNQPQHF.

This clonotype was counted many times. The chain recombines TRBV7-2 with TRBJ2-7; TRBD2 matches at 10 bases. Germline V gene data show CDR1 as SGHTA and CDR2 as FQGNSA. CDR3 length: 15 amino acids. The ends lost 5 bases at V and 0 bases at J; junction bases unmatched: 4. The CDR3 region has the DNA TGTGCCAGCAGCGATAGCGGGGGGAGCTCCTACGAGCAGTACTTC. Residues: CASSDSGGSSYEQYF.

CDR3 region: CASSLVIGQYLYEQYF. The CDR3 DNA reads as TGTGCCAGCAGCTTAGTTATAGGTCAGTACCTATACGAGCAGTACTTC. The chain employs TRBV7-2 and TRBJ2-7; D gene ambiguous. Per germline, CDR1 SGHTA and CDR2 FQGNSA. This CDR3 comprises 16 residues. V was cut by 1 base and J by 4 bases, with 17 bases left in between.

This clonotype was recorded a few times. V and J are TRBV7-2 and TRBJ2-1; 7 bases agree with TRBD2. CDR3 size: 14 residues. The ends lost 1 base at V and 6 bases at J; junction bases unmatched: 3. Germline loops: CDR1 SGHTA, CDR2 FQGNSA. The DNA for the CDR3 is TGTGCCAGCAGCTTAGGACTAGCTTTCAATGAGCAGTTCTTC. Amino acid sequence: CASSLGLAFNEQFF.

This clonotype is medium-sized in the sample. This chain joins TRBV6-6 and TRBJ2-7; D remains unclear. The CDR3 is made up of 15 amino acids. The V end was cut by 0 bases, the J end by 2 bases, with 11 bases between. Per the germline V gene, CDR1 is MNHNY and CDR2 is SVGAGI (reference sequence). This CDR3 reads CASSYSDPAPYEQYF. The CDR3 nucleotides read TGTGCCAGCAGTTACTCTGACCCAGCCCCCTACGAGCAGTACTTC.

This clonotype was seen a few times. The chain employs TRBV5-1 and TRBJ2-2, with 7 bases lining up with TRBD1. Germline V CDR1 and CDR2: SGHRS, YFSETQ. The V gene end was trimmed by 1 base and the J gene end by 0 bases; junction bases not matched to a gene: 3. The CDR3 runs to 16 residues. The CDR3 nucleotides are TGCGCCAGCAGCTTGACAGGGACAGCGAACACCGGGGAGCTGTTTTTT. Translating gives CASSLTGTANTGELFF. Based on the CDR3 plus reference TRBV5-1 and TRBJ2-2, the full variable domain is KAGVTQTPRYLIKTRGQQVTLSCSPISGHRSVSWYQQTPGQGLQFLFEYFSETQRNKGNFPGRFSGRQFSNSRSEMNVSTLELGDSALYLCASSLTGTANTGELFFGEGSRLTVL.

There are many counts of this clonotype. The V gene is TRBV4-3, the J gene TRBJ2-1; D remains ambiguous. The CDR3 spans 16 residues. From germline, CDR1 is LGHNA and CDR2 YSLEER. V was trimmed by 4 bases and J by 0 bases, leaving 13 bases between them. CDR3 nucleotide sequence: TGCGCCAGCAGCCGGGAAGACCGGAGCTCCTACAATGAGCAGTTCTTC. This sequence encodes CASSREDRSSYNEQFF.

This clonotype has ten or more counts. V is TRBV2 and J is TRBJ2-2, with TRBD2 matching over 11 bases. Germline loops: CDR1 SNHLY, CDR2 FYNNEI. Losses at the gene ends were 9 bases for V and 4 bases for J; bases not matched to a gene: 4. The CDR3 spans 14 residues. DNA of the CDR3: TGTGCCAGTGGGACTAGCGGTTTCACCGGGGAGCTGTTTTTT. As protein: CASGTSGFTGELFF.

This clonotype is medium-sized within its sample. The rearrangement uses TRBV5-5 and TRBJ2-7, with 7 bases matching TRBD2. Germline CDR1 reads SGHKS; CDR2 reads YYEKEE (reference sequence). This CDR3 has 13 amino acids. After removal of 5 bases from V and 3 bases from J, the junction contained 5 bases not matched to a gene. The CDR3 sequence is CASSHGDYYEQYF. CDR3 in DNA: TGTGCCAGCAGTCATGGGGACTACTACGAGCAGTACTTC.

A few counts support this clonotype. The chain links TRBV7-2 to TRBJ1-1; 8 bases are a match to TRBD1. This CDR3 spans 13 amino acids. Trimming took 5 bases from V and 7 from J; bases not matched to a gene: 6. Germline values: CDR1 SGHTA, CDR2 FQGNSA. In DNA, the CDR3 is TGTGCCAGCAGCGTTGACAGGGGCCGTGAAGCTTTCTTT. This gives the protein CASSVDRGREAFF.

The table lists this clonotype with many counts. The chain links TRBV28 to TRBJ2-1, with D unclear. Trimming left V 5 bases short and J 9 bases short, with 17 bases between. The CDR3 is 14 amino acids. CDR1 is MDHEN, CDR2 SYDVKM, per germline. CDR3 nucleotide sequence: TGTGCCAGCAGTATGTCCCGCTGGGGTTTTGAGCAGTTCTTC. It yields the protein CASSMSRWGFEQFF.

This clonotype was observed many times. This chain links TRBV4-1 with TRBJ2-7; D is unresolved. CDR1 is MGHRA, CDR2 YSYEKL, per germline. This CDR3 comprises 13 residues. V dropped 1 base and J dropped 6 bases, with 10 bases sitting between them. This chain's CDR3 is CASSQGLEFEQYF. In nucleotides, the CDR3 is TGCGCCAGCAGCCAAGGCCTTGAATTCGAGCAGTACTTC.

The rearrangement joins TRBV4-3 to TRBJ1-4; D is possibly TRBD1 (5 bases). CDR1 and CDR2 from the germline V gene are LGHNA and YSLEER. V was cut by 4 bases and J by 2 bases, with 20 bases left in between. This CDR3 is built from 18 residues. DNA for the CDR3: TGCGCCAGCAGCCTACTAGCCGGGGGGGGTTTGACTAATGAAAAACTGTTTTTT. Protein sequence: CASSLLAGGGLTNEKLFF.

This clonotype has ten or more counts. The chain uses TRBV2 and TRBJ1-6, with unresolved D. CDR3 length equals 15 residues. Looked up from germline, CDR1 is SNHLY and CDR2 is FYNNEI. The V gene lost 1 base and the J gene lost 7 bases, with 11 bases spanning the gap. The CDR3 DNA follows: TGTGCCAGCAGTGAAGGGAGAATCTGGAATTCACCCCTCCACTTT. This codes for CASSEGRIWNSPLHF.

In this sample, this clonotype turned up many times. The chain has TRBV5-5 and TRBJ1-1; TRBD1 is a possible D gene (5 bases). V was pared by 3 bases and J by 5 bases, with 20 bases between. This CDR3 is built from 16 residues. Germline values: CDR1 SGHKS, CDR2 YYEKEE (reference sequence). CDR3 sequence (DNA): TGTGCCAGCAGCTGGGAGTGGGGCAGGGCAGGGACTGAAGCTTTCTTT. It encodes CASSWEWGRAGTEAFF. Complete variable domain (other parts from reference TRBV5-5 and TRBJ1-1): DAGVTQSPTHLIKTRGQQVTLRCSPISGHKSVSWYQQVLGQGPQFIFQYYEKEERGRGNFPDRFSARQFPNYSSELNVNALLLGDSALYLCASSWEWGRAGTEAFFGQGTRLTVV.

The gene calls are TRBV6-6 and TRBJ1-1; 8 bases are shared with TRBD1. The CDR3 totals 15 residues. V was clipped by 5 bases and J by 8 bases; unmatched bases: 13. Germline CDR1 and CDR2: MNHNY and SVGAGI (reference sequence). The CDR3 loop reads CASSPDLTWTGEAFF. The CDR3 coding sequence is TGTGCCAGCAGTCCCGACCTTACATGGACAGGGGAAGCTTTCTTT.

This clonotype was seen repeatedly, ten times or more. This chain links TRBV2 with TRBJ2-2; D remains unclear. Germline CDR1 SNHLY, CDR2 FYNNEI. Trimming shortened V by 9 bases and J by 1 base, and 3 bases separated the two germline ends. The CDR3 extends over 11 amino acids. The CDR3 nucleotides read TGTGCCAGTCAGAACACCGGGGAGCTGTTTTTT. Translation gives CASQNTGELFF.

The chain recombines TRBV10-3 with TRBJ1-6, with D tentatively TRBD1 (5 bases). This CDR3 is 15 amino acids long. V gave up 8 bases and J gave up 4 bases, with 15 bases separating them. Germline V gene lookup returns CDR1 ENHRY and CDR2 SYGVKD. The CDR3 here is CAIRKEGRYNSPLHF. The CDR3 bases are TGTGCCATCCGGAAGGAGGGACGATATAATTCACCCCTCCACTTT.

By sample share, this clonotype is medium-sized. The CDR3 bases are TGTGCCAGCAGCCCAGCGGTCAACTCCTACAATGAGCAGTTCTTC. This gives the protein CASSPAVNSYNEQFF. This chain connects TRBV9 to TRBJ2-1; tentatively, D is TRBD2 (5 bases). The germline CDR1 and CDR2 sequences are SGDLS and YYNGEE. There are 15 residues in the CDR3. Trimming pared 4 bases from V and 0 bases from J, leaving 11 bases between.